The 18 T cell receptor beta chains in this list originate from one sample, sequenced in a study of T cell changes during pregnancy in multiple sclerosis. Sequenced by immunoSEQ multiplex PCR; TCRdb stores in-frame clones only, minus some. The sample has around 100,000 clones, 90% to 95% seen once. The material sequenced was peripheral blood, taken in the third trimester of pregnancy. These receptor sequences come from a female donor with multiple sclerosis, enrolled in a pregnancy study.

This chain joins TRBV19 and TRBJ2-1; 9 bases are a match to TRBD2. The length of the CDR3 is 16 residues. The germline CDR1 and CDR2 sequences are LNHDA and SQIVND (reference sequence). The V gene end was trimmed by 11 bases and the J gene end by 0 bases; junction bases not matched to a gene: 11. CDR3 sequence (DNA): TGTGCCTCTAGGGACCATAGCGGGAGCTCCTACAATGAGCAGTTCTTC. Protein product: CASRDHSGSSYNEQFF.

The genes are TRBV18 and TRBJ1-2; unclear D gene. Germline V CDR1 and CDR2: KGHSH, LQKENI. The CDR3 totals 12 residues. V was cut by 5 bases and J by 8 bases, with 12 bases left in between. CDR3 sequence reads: CASSGQTRGYTF. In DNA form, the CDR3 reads TGTGCCAGCTCAGGCCAGACGAGGGGCTACACCTTC.

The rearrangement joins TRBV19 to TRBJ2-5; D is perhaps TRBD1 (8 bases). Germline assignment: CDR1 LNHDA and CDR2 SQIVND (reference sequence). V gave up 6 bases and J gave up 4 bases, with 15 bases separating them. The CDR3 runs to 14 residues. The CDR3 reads CASSDRGGPETQYF. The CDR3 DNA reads TGTGCCAGTAGCGACAGGGGAGGGCCAGAGACCCAGTACTTC.

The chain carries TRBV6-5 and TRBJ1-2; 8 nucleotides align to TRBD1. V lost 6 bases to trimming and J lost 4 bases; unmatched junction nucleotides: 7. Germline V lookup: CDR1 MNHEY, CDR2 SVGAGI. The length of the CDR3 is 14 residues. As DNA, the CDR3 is TGTGCCAGCAGCAGATTCCAGGGGGCCTATGGCTACACCTTC. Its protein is CASSRFQGAYGYTF.

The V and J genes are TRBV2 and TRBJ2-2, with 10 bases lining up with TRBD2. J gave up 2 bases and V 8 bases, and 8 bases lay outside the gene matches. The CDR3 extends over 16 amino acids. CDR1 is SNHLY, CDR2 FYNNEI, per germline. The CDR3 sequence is CASRRTSGINTGELFF. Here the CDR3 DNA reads TGTGCCAGCCGCCGGACTAGCGGTATTAACACCGGGGAGCTGTTTTTT.

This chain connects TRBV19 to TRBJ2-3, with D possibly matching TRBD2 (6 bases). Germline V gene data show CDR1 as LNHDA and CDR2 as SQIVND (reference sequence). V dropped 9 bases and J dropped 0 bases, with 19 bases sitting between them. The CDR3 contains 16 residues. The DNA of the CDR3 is TGTGCCAGCACTTCCCGGGGGTCGCGCAGCACAGATACGCAGTATTTT. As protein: CASTSRGSRSTDTQYF.

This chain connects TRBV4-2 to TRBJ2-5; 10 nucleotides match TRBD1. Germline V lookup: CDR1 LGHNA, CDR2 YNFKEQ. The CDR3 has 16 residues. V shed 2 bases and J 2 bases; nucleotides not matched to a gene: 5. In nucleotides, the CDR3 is TGTGCCAGCAGCCAAATCGGGACAGGGGCGCAAGAGACCCAGTACTTC. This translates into CASSQIGTGAQETQYF.

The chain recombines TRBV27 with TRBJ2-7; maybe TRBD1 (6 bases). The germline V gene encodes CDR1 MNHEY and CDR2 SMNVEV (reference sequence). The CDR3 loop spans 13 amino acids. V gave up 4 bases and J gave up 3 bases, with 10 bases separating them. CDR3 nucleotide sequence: TGTGCCAGCAGTTCAATACAGGGCTACGAGCAGTACTTC. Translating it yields CASSSIQGYEQYF.

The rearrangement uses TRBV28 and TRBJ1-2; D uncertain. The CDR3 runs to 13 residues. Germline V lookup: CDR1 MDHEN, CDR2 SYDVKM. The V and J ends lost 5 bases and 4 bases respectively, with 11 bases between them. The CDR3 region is CASSEGSGYGYTF. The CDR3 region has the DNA TGTGCCAGCAGTGAAGGGAGTGGCTATGGCTACACCTTC.

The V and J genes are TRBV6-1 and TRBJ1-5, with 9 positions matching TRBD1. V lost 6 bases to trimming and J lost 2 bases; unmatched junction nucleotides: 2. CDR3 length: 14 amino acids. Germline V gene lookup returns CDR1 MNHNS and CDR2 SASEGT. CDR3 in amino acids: CASRGTGRNQPQHF. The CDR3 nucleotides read TGTGCCAGCAGGGGGACAGGGCGCAATCAGCCCCAGCATTTT.

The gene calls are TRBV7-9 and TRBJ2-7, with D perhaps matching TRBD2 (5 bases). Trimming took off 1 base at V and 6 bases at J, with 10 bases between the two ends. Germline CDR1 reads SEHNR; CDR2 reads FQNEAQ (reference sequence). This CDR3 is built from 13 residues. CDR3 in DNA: TGTGCCAGCAGCTTAGTTCCACGGGGCGAGCAGTACTTC. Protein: CASSLVPRGEQYF.

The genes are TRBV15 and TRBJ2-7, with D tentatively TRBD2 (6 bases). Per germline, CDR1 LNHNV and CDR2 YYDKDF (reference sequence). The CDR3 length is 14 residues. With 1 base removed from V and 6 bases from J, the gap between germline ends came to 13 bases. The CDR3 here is CATSRATAGGEQYF. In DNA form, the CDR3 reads TGTGCCACCAGCAGAGCCACAGCCGGGGGCGAGCAGTACTTC.

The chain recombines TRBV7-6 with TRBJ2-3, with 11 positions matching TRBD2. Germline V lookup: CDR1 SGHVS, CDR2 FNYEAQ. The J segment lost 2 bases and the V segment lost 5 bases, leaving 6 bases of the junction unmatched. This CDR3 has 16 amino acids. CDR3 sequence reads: CASSPGTSGFTDTQYF. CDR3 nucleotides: TGTGCCAGCAGCCCCGGGACTAGCGGATTCACAGATACGCAGTATTTT.

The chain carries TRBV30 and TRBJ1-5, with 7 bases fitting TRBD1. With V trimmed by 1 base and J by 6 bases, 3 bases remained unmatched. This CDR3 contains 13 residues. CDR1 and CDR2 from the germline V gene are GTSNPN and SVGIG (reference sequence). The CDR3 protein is CAWSEGGSQPQHF. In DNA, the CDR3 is TGTGCCTGGAGTGAAGGGGGCAGTCAGCCCCAGCATTTT.

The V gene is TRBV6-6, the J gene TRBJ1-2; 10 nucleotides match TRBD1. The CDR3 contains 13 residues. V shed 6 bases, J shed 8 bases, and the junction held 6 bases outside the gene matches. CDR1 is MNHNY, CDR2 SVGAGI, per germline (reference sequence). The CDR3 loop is CASSSGQGEGYTF. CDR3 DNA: TGTGCCAGCAGCTCTGGACAGGGGGAGGGCTACACCTTC.

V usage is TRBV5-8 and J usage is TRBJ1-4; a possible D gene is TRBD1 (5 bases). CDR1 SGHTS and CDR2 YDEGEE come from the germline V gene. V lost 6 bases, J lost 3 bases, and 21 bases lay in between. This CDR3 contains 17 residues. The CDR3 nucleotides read TGTGCCAGCACGACTTTGGGCGGGGCCGCTTCTAATGAAAAACTGTTTTTT. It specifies CASTTLGGAASNEKLFF. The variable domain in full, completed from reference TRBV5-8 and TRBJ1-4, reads EAGVTQSPTHLIKTRGQQATLRCSPISGHTSVYWYQQALGLGLQFLLWYDEGEERNRGNFPPRFSGRQFPNYSSELNVNALELEDSALYLCASTTLGGAASNEKLFFGSGTQLSVL.

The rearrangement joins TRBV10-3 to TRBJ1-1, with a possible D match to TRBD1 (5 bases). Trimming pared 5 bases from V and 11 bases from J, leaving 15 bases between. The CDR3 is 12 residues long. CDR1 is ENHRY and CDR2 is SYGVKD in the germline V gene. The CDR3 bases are TGTGCCATCAGTCCTCCGGCGGGGGAGGCTTTCTTT. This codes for CAISPPAGEAFF.

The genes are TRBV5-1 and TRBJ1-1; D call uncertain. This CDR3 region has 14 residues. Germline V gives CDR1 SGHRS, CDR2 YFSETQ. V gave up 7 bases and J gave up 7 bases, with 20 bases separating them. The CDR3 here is CASATAAGKFEAFF. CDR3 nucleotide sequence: TGCGCCAGCGCTACAGCAGCCGGAAAATTTGAAGCTTTCTTT.